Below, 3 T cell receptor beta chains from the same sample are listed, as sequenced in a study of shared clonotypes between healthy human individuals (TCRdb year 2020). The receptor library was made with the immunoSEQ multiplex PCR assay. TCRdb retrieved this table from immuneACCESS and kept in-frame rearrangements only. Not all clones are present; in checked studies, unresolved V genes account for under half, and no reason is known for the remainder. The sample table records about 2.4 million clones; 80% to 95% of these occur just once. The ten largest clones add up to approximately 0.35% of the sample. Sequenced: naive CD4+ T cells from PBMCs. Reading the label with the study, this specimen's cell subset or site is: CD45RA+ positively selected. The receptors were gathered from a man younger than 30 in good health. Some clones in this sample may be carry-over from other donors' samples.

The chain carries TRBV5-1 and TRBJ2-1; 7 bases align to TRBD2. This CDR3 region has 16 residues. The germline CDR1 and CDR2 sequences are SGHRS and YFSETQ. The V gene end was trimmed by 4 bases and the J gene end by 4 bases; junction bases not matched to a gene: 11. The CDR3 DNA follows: TGCGCCAGCAGCCAAGATTTCCTAGCGGTTTACAATGAGCAGTTCTTC. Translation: CASSQDFLAVYNEQFF.

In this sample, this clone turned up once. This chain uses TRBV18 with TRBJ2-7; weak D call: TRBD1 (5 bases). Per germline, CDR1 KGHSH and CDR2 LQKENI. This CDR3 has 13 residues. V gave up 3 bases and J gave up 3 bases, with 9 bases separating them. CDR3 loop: CASSPQGIYEQYF. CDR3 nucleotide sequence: TGTGCCAGCTCACCCCAGGGAATCTACGAGCAGTACTTC.

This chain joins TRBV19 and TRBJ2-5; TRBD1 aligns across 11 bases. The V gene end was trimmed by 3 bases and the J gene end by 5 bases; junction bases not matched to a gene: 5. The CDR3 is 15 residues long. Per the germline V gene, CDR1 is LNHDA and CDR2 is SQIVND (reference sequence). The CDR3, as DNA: TGTGCCAGTAGTATGGGGACAGGGGGGAGGGAGACCCAGTACTTC. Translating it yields CASSMGTGGRETQYF. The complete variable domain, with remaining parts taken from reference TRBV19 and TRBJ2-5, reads DGGITQSPKYLFRKEGQNVTLSCEQNLNHDAMYWYRQDPGQGLRLIYYSQIVNDFQKGDIAEGYSVSREKKESFPLTVTSAQKNPTAFYLCASSMGTGGRETQYFGPGTRLLVL.